This T cell receptor beta chain emerged from a study of blood T cell repertoires in COVID-19. Sequencing was performed with immunoSEQ multiplex PCR; in TCRdb, only in-frame clones are kept and a portion is missing. The data contain 75,000 to 90,000 clones, roughly 88% of them singletons. V trimming: 5 bases; J trimming: 0 bases; junction bases outside the gene matches: 9. CDR1 and CDR2 (germline): KGHDR, SFDVKD. This CDR3 contains 17 residues. Sequencing was performed on peripheral blood. The sequence derives from a woman aged 45-65 years in a cohort sampled during active COVID-19. J is TRBJ1-2 and V is TRBV24-1; 9 nucleotides match TRBD1. The CDR3: CATSAPGTGPPNYGYTF. The DNA for the CDR3 is TGTGCCACCAGTGCCCCCGGGACAGGGCCACCTAACTATGGCTACACCTTC.